This TCR beta chain derives from a study of blood T cells in healthy people across ages. General study results and limits: Changes in expanded clonotypes were possibly confounded, as the CMV status of donors was unknown.

Comment on this clonotype: Its antigen is not identified.

The authors ran a second PCR of about 6 to 11 cycles using a sample-barcoded 5' primer and a J-beta primer mix. Unique molecular identifiers of 12 random nucleotides labeled each cDNA. A single record per CDR3 protein comes from TCRdb applying MiXCR to the 5' RACE reads. The data show around 970,000 distinct CDR3 sequences, 45% to 60% seen once. Germline assignment: CDR1 SGHTA and CDR2 FQGNSA. This CDR3 is built from 15 residues. With V trimmed by 6 bases and J by 4 bases, 5 bases remained unmatched. The rearrangement uses TRBV7-2 and TRBJ2-2; TRBD1 agrees at 10 bases. Material for sequencing was blood. This sequence originates from a woman aged 60-75 years in good health. CDR3 sequence reads: CASRWDRGSTGELFF. The CDR3 DNA reads TGTGCCAGCAGATGGGACAGGGGCAGCACCGGGGAGCTGTTTTTT.